This T cell receptor (beta chain) was obtained from a study of cytotoxic CD8 clonotypes in ibrutinib-treated CLL. Overall study: The subjects consisted of about a dozen relapsed/refractory and roughly 15 treatment-naive individuals, with around 17 IGHV unmutated. Sample averages reached 255,043 productive templates and over 85,000 productive rearrangements. Points from the study as a whole: Clonality, elevated at ibrutinib response, dropped back toward baseline at progression.

Notes on this clone: Its antigen is not known.

In germline, CDR1 is LNHDA, CDR2 SQIVND (reference sequence). The J segment lost 0 bases and the V segment lost 6 bases, leaving 5 bases of the junction unmatched. The CDR3 length is 16 residues. Libraries were prepared by immunoSEQ multiplex PCR; TCRdb keeps only in-frame clonotypes and omits some of them. Of 200,000 to 250,000 clones in the sample, 70% were seen once. The sequenced sample was PBMCs, obtained after 12 months of ibrutinib treatment. This chain joins TRBV19 and TRBJ1-5; 10 nucleotides match TRBD1. This receptor was identified in a human donor with chronic lymphocytic leukemia. The CDR3 nucleotides read TGTGCCAGTAGGCGGGACAGGGGTTATAGCAATCAGCCCCAGCATTTT. Protein product: CASRRDRGYSNQPQHF.